The rows below give T cell receptor beta chains drawn from one sample of a study of beta chain features in type 1 diabetes. TCRdb's copy holds only in-frame clones and misses some; the assay was immunoSEQ multiplex PCR. Of about 640,000 clones detected, 9.5% to 15% appear once; the ten largest clones hold more than 0.095%. Sequenced sample: naive CD4+ T cells from blood. The origin of the receptors is a man in his thirties or forties with type 1 diabetes. Each CDR3 is given with its conserved first and last residue. Fields, in order: clone size, CDR3 length, D gene, V gene, J gene, CDR3 DNA, CDR3 protein. A D gene is named only where the DNA matches it firmly. Expanded clones are given a class, and other clones once, few, many or no size at all.

clone_size: -; cdr3_length: 20; d_call: TRBD2; v_call: TRBV5-1; j_call: TRBJ2-3; cdr3_nt: TGCGCCAGCAGCTTGCCTTCTGCTAGACAGAGCGGGGAAAGCACAGATACGCAGTATTTT; cdr3_aa: CASSLPSARQSGESTDTQYF
clone_size: few; cdr3_length: 15; d_call: TRBD1; v_call: TRBV11-2; j_call: TRBJ1-5; cdr3_nt: TGTGCCAGCAGCTTAGATAGGGGGCGAGGACAGCCCCAGCATTTT; cdr3_aa: CASSLDRGRGQPQHF
clone_size: once; cdr3_length: 15; d_call: -; v_call: TRBV27; j_call: TRBJ2-2; cdr3_nt: TGTGCCAGCAGTTTCGGGACAACAAACACCGGGGAGCTGTTTTTT; cdr3_aa: CASSFGTTNTGELFF
clone_size: -; cdr3_length: 15; d_call: -; v_call: TRBV5-1; j_call: TRBJ2-5; cdr3_nt: TGCGCCAGCAGTTCCACGGCCACCGGTCAAGAGACCCAGTACTTC; cdr3_aa: CASSSTATGQETQYF
clone_size: few; cdr3_length: 13; d_call: -; v_call: TRBV30; j_call: TRBJ1-5; cdr3_nt: TGTGCCTGGAGCGGGGGGGCGGGTCAGCCCCAGCATTTT; cdr3_aa: CAWSGGAGQPQHF
clone_size: few; cdr3_length: 15; d_call: -; v_call: TRBV2; j_call: TRBJ1-3; cdr3_nt: TGTGCCAGCAGCGAATCACAGGGTTGGAGAAACACCATATATTTT; cdr3_aa: CASSESQGWRNTIYF
clone_size: once; cdr3_length: 14; d_call: -; v_call: TRBV7-2; j_call: TRBJ1-2; cdr3_nt: TGTGCCAGCAGCCCGCAATTTCGGAACTATGGCTACACCTTC; cdr3_aa: CASSPQFRNYGYTF
clone_size: few; cdr3_length: 15; d_call: -; v_call: TRBV9; j_call: TRBJ2-7; cdr3_nt: TGTGCCAGCAGCGTAGCTACAGGGAAGGGCTACGAGCAGTACTTC; cdr3_aa: CASSVATGKGYEQYF
clone_size: -; cdr3_length: 14; d_call: -; v_call: TRBV29-1; j_call: TRBJ1-1; cdr3_nt: TGCAGCGTTCCACCTGTCAGAATGAACACTGAAGCTTTCTTT; cdr3_aa: CSVPPVRMNTEAFF
clone_size: -; cdr3_length: 15; d_call: -; v_call: TRBV7-2; j_call: TRBJ2-7; cdr3_nt: TGTGCCAGCAGCTTTGACCGGGACCCTTCCTACGAGCAGTACTTC; cdr3_aa: CASSFDRDPSYEQYF
clone_size: -; cdr3_length: 14; d_call: -; v_call: TRBV19; j_call: TRBJ2-5; cdr3_nt: TGTGCCAGTAGTTCCGGGCGGCTGAAAGAGACCCAGTACTTC; cdr3_aa: CASSSGRLKETQYF